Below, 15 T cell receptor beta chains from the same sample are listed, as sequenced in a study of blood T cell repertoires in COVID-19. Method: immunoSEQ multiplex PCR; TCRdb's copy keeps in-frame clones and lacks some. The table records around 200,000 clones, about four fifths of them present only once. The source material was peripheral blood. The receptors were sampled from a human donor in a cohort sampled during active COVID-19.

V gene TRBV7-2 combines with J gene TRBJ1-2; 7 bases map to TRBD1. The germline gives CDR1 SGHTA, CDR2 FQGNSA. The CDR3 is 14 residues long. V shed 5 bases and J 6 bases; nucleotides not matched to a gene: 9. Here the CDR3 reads CASSATGVVDGYTF. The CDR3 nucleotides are TGTGCCAGCAGCGCAACAGGGGTCGTGGATGGCTACACCTTC.

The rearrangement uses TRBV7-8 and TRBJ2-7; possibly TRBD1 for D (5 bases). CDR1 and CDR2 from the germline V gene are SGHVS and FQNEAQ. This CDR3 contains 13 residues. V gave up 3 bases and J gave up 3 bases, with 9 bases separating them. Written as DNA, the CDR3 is TGTGCCAGCAGCTTTTCAGGGTACTACGAGCAGTACTTC. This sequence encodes CASSFSGYYEQYF.

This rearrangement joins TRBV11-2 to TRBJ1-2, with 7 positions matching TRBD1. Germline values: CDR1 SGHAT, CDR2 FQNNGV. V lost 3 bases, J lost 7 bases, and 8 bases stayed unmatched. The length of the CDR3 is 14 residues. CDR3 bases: TGTGCCAGCAGCTTCGAGGGACAGCGATCTGGCTACACCTTC. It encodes CASSFEGQRSGYTF. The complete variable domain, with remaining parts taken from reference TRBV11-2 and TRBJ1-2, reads EAGVAQSPRYKIIEKRQSVAFWCNPISGHATLYWYQQILGQGPKLLIQFQNNGVVDDSQLPKDRFSAERLKGVDSTLKIQPAKLEDSAVYLCASSFEGQRSGYTFGSGTRLTVV.

The CDR3 reads CASSLLYPGQENNEQFF. CDR3 nucleotides: TGTGCCAGCAGCTTACTTTACCCGGGACAGGAGAACAATGAGCAGTTCTTC. This chain links TRBV7-2 with TRBJ2-1; 8 nucleotides agree with TRBD1. Trimming at V came to 2 bases and at J to 5 bases, leaving 11 bases not matched to a gene. Germline CDR1 reads SGHTA; CDR2 reads FQGNSA. The CDR3 has 17 residues.

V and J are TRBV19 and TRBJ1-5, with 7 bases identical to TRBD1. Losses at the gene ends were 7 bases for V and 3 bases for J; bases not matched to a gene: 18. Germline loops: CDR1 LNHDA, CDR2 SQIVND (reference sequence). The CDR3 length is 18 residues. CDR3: CASTRRAGDSVNNQPQHF. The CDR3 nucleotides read TGTGCCAGTACCAGAAGGGCTGGGGACAGCGTTAACAATCAGCCCCAGCATTTT. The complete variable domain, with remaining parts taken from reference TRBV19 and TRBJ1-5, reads DGGITQSPKYLFRKEGQNVTLSCEQNLNHDAMYWYRQDPGQGLRLIYYSQIVNDFQKGDIAEGYSVSREKKESFPLTVTSAQKNPTAFYLCASTRRAGDSVNNQPQHFGDGTRLSIL.

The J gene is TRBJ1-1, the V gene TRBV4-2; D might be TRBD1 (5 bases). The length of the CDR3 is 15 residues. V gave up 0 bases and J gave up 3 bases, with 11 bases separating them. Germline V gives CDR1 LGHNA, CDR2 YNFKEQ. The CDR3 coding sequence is TGTGCCAGCAGCCAAGATACCCGGGGGGACACTGAAGCTTTCTTT. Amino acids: CASSQDTRGDTEAFF.

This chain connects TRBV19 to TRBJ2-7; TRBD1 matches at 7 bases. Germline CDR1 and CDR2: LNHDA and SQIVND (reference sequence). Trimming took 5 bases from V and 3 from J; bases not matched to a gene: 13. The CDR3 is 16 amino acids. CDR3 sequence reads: CASSVISGTESYEQYF. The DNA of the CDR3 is TGTGCCAGTAGTGTTATCTCCGGGACAGAAAGCTACGAGCAGTACTTC.

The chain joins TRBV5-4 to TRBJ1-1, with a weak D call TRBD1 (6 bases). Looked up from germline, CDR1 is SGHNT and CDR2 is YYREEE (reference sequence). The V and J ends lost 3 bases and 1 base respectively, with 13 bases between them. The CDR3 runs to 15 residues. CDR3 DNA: TGTGCCAGCAGCTGGGGCCCAGGGGAGAACACTGAAGCTTTCTTT. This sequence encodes CASSWGPGENTEAFF.

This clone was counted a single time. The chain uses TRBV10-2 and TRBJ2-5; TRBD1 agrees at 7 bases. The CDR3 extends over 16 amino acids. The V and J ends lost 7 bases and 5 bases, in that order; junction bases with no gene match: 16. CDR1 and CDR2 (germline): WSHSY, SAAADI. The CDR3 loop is CASIEDVRGRGETQYF. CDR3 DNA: TGCGCCAGCATCGAGGATGTTAGGGGGCGTGGGGAGACCCAGTACTTC.

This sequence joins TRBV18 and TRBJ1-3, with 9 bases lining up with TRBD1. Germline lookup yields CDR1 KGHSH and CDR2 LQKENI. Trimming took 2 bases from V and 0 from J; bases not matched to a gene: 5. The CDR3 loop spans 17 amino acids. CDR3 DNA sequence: TGTGCCAGCTCACCAACAGGGGGCCTTATCTCTGGAAACACCATATATTTT. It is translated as CASSPTGGLISGNTIYF.

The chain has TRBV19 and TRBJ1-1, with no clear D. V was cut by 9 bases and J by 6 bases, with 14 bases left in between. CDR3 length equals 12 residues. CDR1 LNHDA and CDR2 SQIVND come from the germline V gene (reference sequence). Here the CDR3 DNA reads TGTGCCAGCACCGACTCCGGCGCTGAAGCTTTCTTT. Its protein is CASTDSGAEAFF.

The CDR3: CASSTGLAGGPGYNEQFF. The CDR3 nucleotides are TGTGCCAGCTCAACGGGACTAGCGGGGGGGCCTGGGTACAATGAGCAGTTCTTC. The chain joins TRBV18 to TRBJ2-1, with 16 bases aligning to TRBD2. The CDR3 consists of 18 residues. V lost 5 bases and J lost 4; bases outside the gene matches: 8. From germline, CDR1 is KGHSH and CDR2 LQKENI.

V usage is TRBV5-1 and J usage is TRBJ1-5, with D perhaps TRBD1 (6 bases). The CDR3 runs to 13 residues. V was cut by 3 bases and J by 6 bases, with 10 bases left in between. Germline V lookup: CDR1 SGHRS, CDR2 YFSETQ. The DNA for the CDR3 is TGCGCCAGCAGCTCACAGGGCCCTCAGCCCCAGCATTTT. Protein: CASSSQGPQPQHF.

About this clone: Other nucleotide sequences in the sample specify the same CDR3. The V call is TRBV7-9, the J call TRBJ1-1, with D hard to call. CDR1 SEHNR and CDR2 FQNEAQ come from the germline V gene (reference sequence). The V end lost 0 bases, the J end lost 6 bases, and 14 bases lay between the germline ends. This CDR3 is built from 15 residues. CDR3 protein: CASSLAVGGKAEAFF. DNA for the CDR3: TGTGCCAGCAGCTTAGCGGTGGGAGGTAAAGCTGAAGCTTTCTTT.

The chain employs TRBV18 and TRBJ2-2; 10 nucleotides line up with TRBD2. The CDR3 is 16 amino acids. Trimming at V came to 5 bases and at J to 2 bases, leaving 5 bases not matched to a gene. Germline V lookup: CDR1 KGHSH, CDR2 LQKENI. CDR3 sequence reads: CASSATSGENTGELFF. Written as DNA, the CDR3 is TGTGCCAGCTCAGCCACTAGCGGGGAAAACACCGGGGAGCTGTTTTTT.